One sample yielded the 6 T cell receptor beta chains listed below, sequenced in a study of tumor-infiltrating lymphocytes in primary liver carcinoma. Both blood RNA, taken from unsorted whole blood, and germline DNA were extracted. Starting material of around 490 ng total RNA yielded TCR beta cDNA via a constant-region primer. For TCR beta, libraries were produced by three nested multiplex PCR rounds using slightly modified ARM-PCR. In the first two PCR rounds, TRBV1-TRBV30 forward primers were paired with a C-beta reverse primer, and each round lasted about 9 cycles. TCRdb recomputed calls from the multiplex PCR reads with MiXCR, one row per CDR3 protein. The table has 300,000 to 350,000 distinct CDR3 sequences, roughly 61% seen once. Input material: peripheral blood. The receptors were sampled from a man aged 35 to 55 with primary liver carcinoma and hepatitis B virus infection.

Notes on this clonotype: At one of its ends the junction is not consistent with the germline gene, which may arise from a read error. V and J are TRBV11-2 and TRBJ2-3; D is perhaps TRBD1 or TRBD2 (5 bases each). Germline CDR1 is SGHAT and CDR2 is FQNNGV. The CDR3 contains 14 residues. CDR3 sequence reads: CASSLRDHTYTQYF. The CDR3 DNA sequence: TGTGCCAGCAGCCTCCGGGACCACACATATACGCAGTATTTT.

Regarding this clonotype: Being one base from a much bigger clone, this may be a read error. V usage is TRBV10-1 and J usage is TRBJ2-7, with D unresolved. In germline, CDR1 is WNHNN, CDR2 SYGVQD (reference sequence). V was shortened by 6 bases and J by 6 bases, with 15 bases between the two germline ends. The CDR3 runs to 13 residues. CDR3 in DNA: TGCGCCAGCAGACCAACTTTGAGGTCCGAGCAGTACTTC. Translating it yields CASRPTLRSEQYF.

Regarding this clonotype: The junction shows a germline mismatch at one end, possibly a read error. CDR3 sequence reads: CASSSGLSGGKLSSYNEQFF. The CDR3 bases are TGTGCCAGCAGTTCGGGACTATCGGGAGGGAAGCTAAGCTCCTATAATGAGCAGTTCTTC. The chain couples TRBV6-5 to TRBJ2-1; 8 positions match TRBD2. The germline gives CDR1 MNHEY, CDR2 SVGAGI. The CDR3 is 20 amino acids.

Regarding this clonotype: The junction departs from the called germline gene at one end, perhaps through a read error. This CDR3 reads CASSRGQDYYEQCF. The CDR3 bases are TGTGCCAGCAGCCGTGGGCAGGACTACTACGAGCAGTGCTTC. The V call is TRBV11-2, the J call TRBJ2-7; tentatively, D is TRBD2 (6 bases). CDR1 is SGHAT, CDR2 FQNNGV, per germline. This CDR3 comprises 14 residues.

On this clonotype: Lacking the conserved final phenylalanine or tryptophan, this CDR3 likely reflects a read error. V usage is TRBV11-2 and J usage is TRBJ1-1, with no clear D. Trimming took off 9 bases at V and 8 bases at J, with 10 bases between the two ends. CDR3 length: 10 amino acids. The V gene's germline CDR1 is SGHAT and CDR2 FQNNGV. The CDR3: CASKHREAFS. CDR3 nucleotides: TGTGCCAGTAAACATAGAGAAGCTTTCTCT.

This clonotype was recorded only once. Relative to the germline gene, one junction end is altered; a read error may explain this. V usage is TRBV11-2 and J usage is TRBJ2-7, with D possibly TRBD1 on 6 matching bases. Germline V gene lookup returns CDR1 SGHAT and CDR2 FQNNGV. The CDR3 has 15 residues. Here the CDR3 reads CSSSTLGAGYHEQYF. The CDR3 DNA is TGTTCCAGCAGCACTTTGGGGGCAGGGTATCACGAGCAGTACTTC.